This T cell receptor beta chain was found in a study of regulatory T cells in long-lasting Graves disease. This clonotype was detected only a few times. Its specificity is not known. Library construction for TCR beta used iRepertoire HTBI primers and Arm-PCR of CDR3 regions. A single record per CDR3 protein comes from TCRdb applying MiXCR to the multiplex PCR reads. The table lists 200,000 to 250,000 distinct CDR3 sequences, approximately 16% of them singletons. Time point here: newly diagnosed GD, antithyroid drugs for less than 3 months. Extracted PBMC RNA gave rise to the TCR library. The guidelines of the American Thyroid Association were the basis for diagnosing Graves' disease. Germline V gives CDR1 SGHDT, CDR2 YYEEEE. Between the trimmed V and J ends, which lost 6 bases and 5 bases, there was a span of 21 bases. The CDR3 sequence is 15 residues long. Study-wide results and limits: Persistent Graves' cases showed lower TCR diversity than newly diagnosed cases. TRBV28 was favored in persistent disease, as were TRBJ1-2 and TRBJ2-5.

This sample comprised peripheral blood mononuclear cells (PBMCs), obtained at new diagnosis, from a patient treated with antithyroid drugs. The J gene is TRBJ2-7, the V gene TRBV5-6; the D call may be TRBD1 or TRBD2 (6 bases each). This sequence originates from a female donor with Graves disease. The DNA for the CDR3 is TGTGCCAGCACCCCCCAGGGGACTTTTGTCCACGAGCAGTACTTC. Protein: CASTPQGTFVHEQYF.